This T cell receptor beta chain was identified in a study of human T cells and chemical hapten exposure. Individual cDNA molecules received unique molecular identifiers in the library. TCRdb itself ran the RACE reads through MiXCR, one entry per CDR3 protein. The sample has tens of thousands of distinct CDR3 sequences, approximately 11% seen once. Study-level points and caveats: No change in TCRs above 1 in 1000 frequency was produced by DPC sensitization. Relative to control repertoires, expanded TCRs gave rise to significantly more large CDR3 similarity clusters.

This sample's time point: patch test 1, 2 weeks after DPC sensitization. Indicated treatment: therapeutic diphenylcyclopropenone sensitization with weekly scalp DPC. Regarding this clonotype: Its antigen remains unidentified.

Per the germline V gene, CDR1 is DFQATT and CDR2 is SNEGSKA (reference sequence). CDR3 size: 15 residues. Unmatched junction bases numbered 11, after V lost 2 bases and J lost 7 bases. The chain is built from TRBV20-1 and TRBJ1-2; TRBD1 matches 9 bases. The TCR sequence derives from a woman between 50 and 59 years old with alopecia areata. Some clones in this sample may be carry-over from other donors' samples. The sequencing used whole blood, collected in connection with sensitization to the hapten diphenylcyclopropenone (DPC). The CDR3 DNA reads as TGCAGTGCTAGAACCTCTCGAGGGGGACAGGGTGGCTACACCTTC. Its protein product is CSARTSRGGQGGYTF.